The entry below describes one T cell receptor beta chain. Its antigen is undetermined. The immunoSEQ assay was v3.0, run at survey level. Assay: immunoSEQ multiplex PCR; the TCRdb copy retains only in-frame clones and omits some. The repertoire consists of about 18,000 clones, with nearly 80% occurring once and the leading ten covering roughly an eighth. Trimming took 6 bases from V and 1 from J, leaving 6 bases between them. The germline CDR1 and CDR2 sequences are DFQATT and SNEGSKA (reference sequence). This CDR3 region has 11 residues. The data stem from a study of long-term antiretroviral therapy in people with HIV. Overall study results and limits: Clones expanded before ART dominated the repertoire at all time points. Diversity rose after ART but stayed below transplant donor controls. Against controls, HIV repertoires showed narrower ranges of CDR3 length.

Per individual, the PBMC samples numbered at least one pre-ART and at least two post-ART. This chain connects TRBV20-1 to TRBJ2-5; D is uncertain. Specimen: unsorted PBMCs, collected 0.3 years after starting antiretroviral therapy. This clonotype originated in a woman aged 45-65 years with HIV. CDR3 in amino acids: CSADGQETQYF. DNA of the CDR3: TGCAGTGCGGACGGCCAAGAGACCCAGTACTTC.